What follows are 15 T cell receptor beta chains derived from one specimen sequenced in a study of shared clonotypes between healthy human individuals. Profiled with immunoSEQ multiplex PCR; TCRdb holds only in-frame clones, not every one. The sample has roughly 300,000 clones; 73% are singletons. Source material: memory CD4+ T cells sorted from blood. Subset noted: CD45RA-negative fraction. These receptors were obtained from a man between 25 and 39 years old in good health.

The V call is TRBV21-1, the J call TRBJ1-2; the DNA was not used to check the table's D call, TRBD1. TRBV21-1 is an annotated pseudogene. CDR3 length equals 15 residues. The CDR3 reads CASRDRGYRYYGYTF. In nucleotides, the CDR3 is TGTGCCAGCCGGGACAGGGGGTATAGGTACTATGGCTACACCTTC.

The chain combines TRBV20-1 with TRBJ2-5; no clear D. The V and J ends lost 5 bases and 5 bases respectively, with 9 bases between them. This CDR3 comprises 11 residues. The germline V gene encodes CDR1 DFQATT and CDR2 SNEGSKA (reference sequence). CDR3 loop: CSAPHGETQYF. DNA of the CDR3: TGCAGTGCTCCACACGGGGAGACCCAGTACTTC.

The chain couples TRBV7-9 to TRBJ2-1, with D perhaps matching TRBD1 (7 bases). With 7 bases removed from V and 6 bases from J, the gap between germline ends came to 25 bases. There are 17 residues in the CDR3. The germline CDR1 and CDR2 sequences are SEHNR and FQNEAQ (reference sequence). The CDR3 nucleotides read TGTGCCAGCACCCTGGGACTGGTGGGAGACAGGGTCAATGAGCAGTTCTTC. Its translation: CASTLGLVGDRVNEQFF.

The rearrangement uses TRBV20-1 and TRBJ2-1; 10 nucleotides line up with TRBD1. There are 11 residues in the CDR3. CDR1 is DFQATT and CDR2 is SNEGSKA in the germline V gene (reference sequence). CDR3 region: CRGQGRNEQFF. The CDR3 DNA is TGCAGGGGACAGGGGAGAAATGAGCAGTTCTTC.

This clone was detected only a few times. The V gene is TRBV28, the J gene TRBJ2-2; 9 bases match TRBD1. Germline V lookup: CDR1 MDHEN, CDR2 SYDVKM. The CDR3 consists of 18 residues. J gave up 6 bases and V 4 bases, and 15 bases lay outside the gene matches. CDR3 sequence reads: CASSSLQGAGLLAGELFF. The CDR3 coding sequence is TGTGCCAGCAGTTCTTTACAGGGGGCCGGTTTGCTGGCCGGGGAGCTGTTTTTT.

V usage is TRBV5-4 and J usage is TRBJ2-3, with D maybe TRBD2 (6 bases). Germline V gene data show CDR1 as SGHNT and CDR2 as YYREEE (reference sequence). Trimming cost V 8 bases and J 5 bases, with 9 bases left between them. The CDR3 is 11 residues long. CDR3 nucleotides: TGTGCCAGTGGTAGCGGAGATACGCAGTATTTT. The encoded protein is CASGSGDTQYF.

The chain has TRBV28 and TRBJ1-1, with D unresolved. Trimming took 7 bases from V and 1 from J, leaving 1 base between them. Germline CDR1 and CDR2: MDHEN and SYDVKM. This CDR3 contains 10 residues. CDR3 loop: CASKNTEAFF. For the CDR3, the DNA is TGTGCCAGCAAGAACACTGAAGCTTTCTTT. The full variable domain, in which reference TRBV28 and TRBJ1-1 provide the parts outside the CDR3, is DVKVTQSSRYLVKRTGEKVFLECVQDMDHENMFWYRQDPGLGLRLIYFSYDVKMKEKGDIPEGYSVSREKKERFSLILESASTNQTSMYLCASKNTEAFFGQGTRLTVV.

This clone was recorded once. V usage is TRBV5-1 and J usage is TRBJ1-3; D might be TRBD1 (6 bases). Trimming took off 0 bases at V and 3 bases at J, with 13 bases between the two ends. Germline CDR1 SGHRS, CDR2 YFSETQ. CDR3 length: 16 amino acids. For the CDR3, the DNA is TGCGCCAGCAGCTTGGGTTCGGGGGCTGGTGGAAACACCATATATTTT. It translates to CASSLGSGAGGNTIYF.

The rearrangement uses TRBV7-2 and TRBJ2-3; a possible D gene is TRBD2 (7 bases). Germline V gene sequence: CDR1 SGHTA, CDR2 FQGNSA. V lost 5 bases, J lost 8 bases, and 14 bases lay in between. The CDR3 runs to 13 residues. In DNA, the CDR3 is TGTGCCAGCAGCCCTGACCGGGGGGCTACGCAGTATTTT. Its translation is CASSPDRGATQYF.

The rearrangement joins TRBV4-3 to TRBJ1-5; no clear D gene. CDR1 is LGHNA, CDR2 YSLEER, per germline. The V end lost 0 bases, the J end lost 4 bases, and 7 bases lay between the germline ends. The CDR3 consists of 14 residues. The CDR3 nucleotides read TGCGCCAGCAGCCAAGAATTGGGGAATCAGCCCCAGCATTTT. This sequence encodes CASSQELGNQPQHF.

CDR3 loop: CASSSILQGTGYTF. The CDR3 bases are TGTGCCAGCAGTTCGATATTGCAGGGTACTGGCTACACCTTC. The rearrangement links TRBV28 to TRBJ1-2, with TRBD1 as a possible D gene (5 bases). The germline V gene has CDR1 MDHEN and CDR2 SYDVKM. V gave up 4 bases and J gave up 7 bases, with 16 bases separating them. The CDR3 has 14 residues.

The chain carries TRBV6-6 and TRBJ2-1, with 10 bases identical to TRBD2. Germline CDR1 and CDR2: MNHNY and SVGAGI (reference sequence). CDR3 size: 14 residues. J gave up 12 bases and V 6 bases, and 11 bases lay outside the gene matches. The CDR3 reads CASRYGATSGLQFF. Here the CDR3 DNA reads TGTGCCAGCAGGTACGGGGCGACTAGCGGGTTGCAGTTCTTC.

The table lists this clone with many counts. V is TRBV5-6 and J is TRBJ2-5, with D perhaps given as TRBD1 or TRBD2 (5 bases each). This CDR3 region has 14 residues. Germline-derived CDR1 and CDR2 are SGHDT and YYEEEE. Deletions cut 0 bases from V and 6 bases from J, with 12 bases between. The CDR3 DNA reads as TGTGCCAGCAGCTTGGGATGGGACCGCCAGACCCAGTACTTC. This gives the protein CASSLGWDRQTQYF.

This clone has just a few counts. V gene TRBV9 combines with J gene TRBJ2-1; 11 bases are shared with TRBD2. After removal of 2 bases from V and 8 bases from J, the junction contained 12 bases not matched to a gene. Germline-derived CDR1 and CDR2 are SGDLS and YYNGEE. The CDR3 totals 17 residues. In DNA, the CDR3 is TGTGCCAGCAGCGTCGACACACTAGCGGGAGTCAAATATGAGCAGTTCTTC. Translated: CASSVDTLAGVKYEQFF.

This clone was seen just once. The V call is TRBV14, the J call TRBJ2-3; TRBD2 matches at 13 bases. The junction had 3 bases not matched to a gene; V was cut back by 4 bases and J by 5 bases. The CDR3 extends over 15 amino acids. Looked up from germline, CDR1 is SGHDN and CDR2 is FVKESK. DNA for the CDR3: TGTGCCAGCAGCCCTTGGACTAGCGGGAGAGATACGCAGTATTTT. Amino acid sequence: CASSPWTSGRDTQYF.